This is a list of T cell receptor beta chains from one sample in a study of metastatic and nonmetastatic thyroid tumors. TCRdb reanalyzed the PCR reads via MiXCR. The table includes approximately 12,000 clones, under 30% detected once. Sequenced sample: tumor tissue. The receptors derive from a female donor with papillary thyroid cancer or a benign thyroid nodule (not recorded which). Some clones in this sample may be carry-over from other donors' samples. CDR3s include the opening cysteine and the closing phenylalanine or tryptophan. The D gene is left open where the match is weak. Where a row states a size, it is once, few, many or the class of an expanded clone; other rows omit it.

J: TRBJ2-7
V: TRBV28
D: TRBD1
size: -
DNA: TGTGCCAGCAGTTGGCAGGGGGCGAATGAGCAGTACTTC
CDR3: CASSWQGANEQYF

J: TRBJ2-7
V: TRBV14
D: TRBD2
size: -
DNA: TGTGCCAGCAGCCAAGATTTAGGAGCGGGGGAGCAGTACTTC
CDR3: CASSQDLGAGEQYF

J: TRBJ2-2
V: TRBV6-1
D: -
size: many
DNA: TGTGCCAGCAGGCCCGAGGGAAACACCGGGGAGCTGTTTTTT
CDR3: CASRPEGNTGELFF

J: TRBJ2-5
V: TRBV30
D: -
size: many
DNA: TGTGCCTGGAGAAGGGCTCTAGCGAAAGAGACCCAGTACTTC
CDR3: CAWRRALAKETQYF

J: TRBJ1-2
V: TRBV7-9
D: -
size: many
DNA: TGTGCCAGCAGCCCTCCGGGACTATGGGTCTACACCTTC
CDR3: CASSPPGLWVYTF

J: TRBJ1-5
V: TRBV10-3
D: -
size: -
DNA: TGTGCCATCAGCGATGACAGGTTGGGTTTCAATCAGCCCCAGCATTTT
CDR3: CAISDDRLGFNQPQHF

J: TRBJ1-3
V: TRBV30
D: TRBD1
size: -
DNA: TGTGCCTGGAGAACACAGGGGTTCTCTGGAAACACCATATATTTT
CDR3: CAWRTQGFSGNTIYF

J: TRBJ2-7
V: TRBV29-1
D: TRBD1
size: many
DNA: TGCAGCGTGGGGACGACAGGGTCTCACGAGCAGTACTTC
CDR3: CSVGTTGSHEQYF

J: TRBJ2-5
V: TRBV9
D: -
size: many
DNA: TGTGCCAGCAGCGTCGACGGAGCGGAGACCCAGTACTTC
CDR3: CASSVDGAETQYF

J: TRBJ1-2
V: TRBV10-2
D: -
size: -
DNA: TGCGCCAGCAGTGAGTCGGGGACCTTATGGGGTGGCTACACCTTC
CDR3: CASSESGTLWGGYTF

J: TRBJ1-1
V: TRBV11-2
D: -
size: large
DNA: TGTGCCAGCAGCTCGCGTACGGAAGCTTTCTTT
CDR3: CASSSRTEAFF

J: TRBJ1-1
V: TRBV4-3
D: -
size: once
DNA: TGCGCCAGCAGCCAATGGAAGGGCACTGAAGCTTTCTTT
CDR3: CASSQWKGTEAFF

J: TRBJ2-2
V: TRBV11-2
D: -
size: -
DNA: TGTGCCAGCAGCTACAGTGGTGTGACACACACCGGGGAGCTGTTTTTT
CDR3: CASSYSGVTHTGELFF

J: TRBJ1-4
V: TRBV5-1
D: -
size: many
DNA: TGCGCCAGCAGCTTTAGACCGCATAATGAAAAACTGTTTTTT
CDR3: CASSFRPHNEKLFF

J: TRBJ2-5
V: TRBV7-2
D: -
size: -
DNA: TGTGCCAGCAGCTTAGTGGGGACGGCCCAAGAGACCCGGTACTTC
CDR3: CASSLVGTAQETRYF

J: TRBJ2-3
V: TRBV29-1
D: -
size: many
DNA: TGCAGCGTTGAATGGGTCGGCACAGATACGCAGTATTTT
CDR3: CSVEWVGTDTQYF

J: TRBJ1-3
V: TRBV5-1
D: -
size: -
DNA: TGCGCCAGCACGCGGGGCGACGGAAACACCATATATTTT
CDR3: CASTRGDGNTIYF

J: TRBJ1-1
V: TRBV7-3
D: -
size: -
DNA: TGTGCCAGCAGCTTATCGCCAGGAAACACTGAAGCTTTCTTT
CDR3: CASSLSPGNTEAFF

J: TRBJ1-1
V: TRBV6-1
D: -
size: medium-sized
DNA: TGTGCCAGCAGAACCCCCGGGGGGAACACTGAAGCTTTCTTT
CDR3: CASRTPGGNTEAFF

J: TRBJ2-1
V: TRBV19
D: -
size: many
DNA: TGTGCCTCCAAGACCGGGTTAGTGGGGAGTGAGCAGTTCTTC
CDR3: CASKTGLVGSEQFF

J: TRBJ2-7
V: TRBV7-2
D: -
size: -
DNA: TGTGCCAGCAGCTTAAGCTCCACCCACGAGCAGTACTTC
CDR3: CASSLSSTHEQYF

J: TRBJ2-3
V: TRBV27
D: TRBD1
size: -
DNA: TGTGCCAGCAGACTCGACAGGGCCTGGGACAGGGACACAGATACGCAGTATTTT
CDR3: CASRLDRAWDRDTDTQYF

J: TRBJ1-5
V: TRBV5-4
D: TRBD1
size: many
DNA: TGTGCCAGCAGCTCGGGACAGGGGGGGGTTAGCAATCAGCCCCAGCATTTT
CDR3: CASSSGQGGVSNQPQHF

J: TRBJ1-1
V: TRBV5-4
D: TRBD1
size: medium-sized
DNA: TGTGCCAGCAGCTTAACTAAGGGGACAGGGGGCCCGAACACTGAAGCTTTCTTT
CDR3: CASSLTKGTGGPNTEAFF

J: TRBJ2-1
V: TRBV19
D: TRBD2
size: few
DNA: TGTGCCAGTAGTCCGGGACTAGCGGGAGTACAGCAGTTCTTC
CDR3: CASSPGLAGVQQFF

J: TRBJ2-2
V: TRBV6-1
D: TRBD2
size: few
DNA: TGTGCCAGCAGTGAACGAAGACTAGCGGGAGTGACCGGGGAGCTGTTTTTT
CDR3: CASSERRLAGVTGELFF

J: TRBJ1-1
V: TRBV7-8
D: -
size: -
DNA: TGTGCCAGCAGCTTAGATACCCGGGGGAACACTGAAGCTTTCTTT
CDR3: CASSLDTRGNTEAFF

J: TRBJ1-6
V: TRBV9
D: -
size: once
DNA: TGTGCCAGCAGCCCGAGCGCGGACCCCTATAATTCACCCCTCCACTTT
CDR3: CASSPSADPYNSPLHF

J: TRBJ1-2
V: TRBV6-5
D: -
size: few
DNA: TGTGCCAGCAGTTCGACCGGCCAAGCCTATGGCTACACCTTC
CDR3: CASSSTGQAYGYTF

J: TRBJ2-7
V: TRBV12-3/TRBV12-4
D: -
size: -
DNA: TGCGCCAGTAATCTTGGTACGGGACCCTACGAGCAGTACTTC
CDR3: CASNLGTGPYEQYF

J: TRBJ2-1
V: TRBV5-1
D: -
size: -
DNA: TGCGCCAGCAGCTCTATTTCGGACAATGAGCAGTTCTTC
CDR3: CASSSISDNEQFF

J: TRBJ1-1
V: TRBV7-9
D: -
size: many
DNA: TGTGCCAGCAGCTTAGCGTCTTCCGTGGTGGCTTTCTTT
CDR3: CASSLASSVVAFF

J: TRBJ1-1
V: TRBV5-1
D: TRBD1
size: -
DNA: TGCGCCAGCAGCTTGTACAGGGGGCGGGAACCTGAAGCTTTCTTT
CDR3: CASSLYRGREPEAFF

J: TRBJ2-7
V: TRBV6-1
D: TRBD1
size: few
DNA: TGTGCCAGCAGCAAAGGGACAGGGGAAAGCGAGCAGTACTTC
CDR3: CASSKGTGESEQYF

J: TRBJ1-1
V: TRBV5-1
D: TRBD1
size: many
DNA: TGCGCCAGCAGCTGGGACAGGGCCGGGATGAACACTGAAGCTTTCTTT
CDR3: CASSWDRAGMNTEAFF

J: TRBJ2-3
V: TRBV27
D: -
size: few
DNA: TGTGCCAGCTCCCGGGCACCCGGTGCTATAGATACGCAGTATTTT
CDR3: CASSRAPGAIDTQYF

J: TRBJ2-5
V: TRBV9
D: TRBD1
size: many
DNA: TGTGCCTCAGCCCCGGGACAGGCCCAAGAGACCCAGTACTTC
CDR3: CASAPGQAQETQYF

J: TRBJ2-2
V: TRBV5-1
D: -
size: -
DNA: TGCGCCAGCAGCTTGGCAAACACCGGGGAGCTGTTTTTT
CDR3: CASSLANTGELFF

J: TRBJ2-7
V: TRBV7-2
D: -
size: -
DNA: TGTGCCAGCAGCTTAGATCGGGACGCCTACGAGCAGTACTTC
CDR3: CASSLDRDAYEQYF

J: TRBJ2-5
V: TRBV5-1
D: TRBD2
size: many
DNA: TGCGCCAGCAGCCCCGAACTAGCGAAAAAGGGAGAGACCCAGTACTTC
CDR3: CASSPELAKKGETQYF

J: TRBJ2-1
V: TRBV6-2/TRBV6-3
D: TRBD2
size: -
DNA: TGTGCCAGCAGTTACTCCAAGCTAGCGGGGACCTACAATGAGCAGTTCTTC
CDR3: CASSYSKLAGTYNEQFF

J: TRBJ1-6
V: TRBV20-1
D: TRBD1
size: medium-sized
DNA: TGCAGTGCTAGGGAGGACAGGGGAGCTTCACCCCTCCACTTT
CDR3: CSAREDRGASPLHF

J: TRBJ2-4
V: TRBV19
D: TRBD1
size: many
DNA: TGTGCCAGTAGGACACAGGGGGCTGAGGACATTCAGTACTTC
CDR3: CASRTQGAEDIQYF

J: TRBJ2-7
V: TRBV27
D: -
size: medium-sized
DNA: TGTGCCAGCAGTTCTCCCTACGAGCAGTACTTC
CDR3: CASSSPYEQYF

J: TRBJ1-6
V: TRBV5-1
D: -
size: medium-sized
DNA: TGCGCCAGCAGCTTGGGGGGGGTTGAAAATTCACCCCTCCACTTT
CDR3: CASSLGGVENSPLHF

J: TRBJ1-5
V: TRBV19
D: TRBD1
size: many
DNA: TGTGCCAGTAGGGACAGGGGTAGACGCAATCAGCCCCAGCATTTT
CDR3: CASRDRGRRNQPQHF

J: TRBJ1-1
V: TRBV27
D: -
size: few
DNA: TGTGCCAGCAGTCAGCCCGGGACAGAAGCTTTCTTT
CDR3: CASSQPGTEAFF

J: TRBJ2-2
V: TRBV5-1
D: TRBD1
size: medium-sized
DNA: TGCGCCAGCAGCTGGGGGGGACAGGGGGACCCGAGGACCGGGGAGCTGTTTTTT
CDR3: CASSWGGQGDPRTGELFF

J: TRBJ1-1
V: TRBV7-2
D: -
size: many
DNA: TGTGCCAGCAGCCCGCAATCGGGAGTGAACACTGAAGCTTTCTTT
CDR3: CASSPQSGVNTEAFF